This T cell receptor beta chain emerged from a study of control samples from healthy donors and cancer patients. In its sample, this clone was seen once. V shed 4 bases and J shed 8 bases, with 21 bases lying between them. CDR3 length: 16 amino acids. Germline lookup yields CDR1 SGDLS and CDR2 YYNGEE. Produced via immunoSEQ multiplex PCR; TCRdb's table is partial and in-frame only. This sample yields 110,000 or so clones, of which approximately 90% are seen a single time; about 4.2% belongs to the top ten. The chain has TRBV9 and TRBJ2-2, with D possibly called TRBD1 or TRBD2 (5 bases each). The receptor's source is a human donor in good health. The donor label of this sample is uncertain. What was sequenced was blood. The CDR3 DNA follows: TGTGCCAGCAGCCCCGAAGGGGACCCCATGGCGGGGGAGCTGTTTTTT. It specifies CASSPEGDPMAGELFF.